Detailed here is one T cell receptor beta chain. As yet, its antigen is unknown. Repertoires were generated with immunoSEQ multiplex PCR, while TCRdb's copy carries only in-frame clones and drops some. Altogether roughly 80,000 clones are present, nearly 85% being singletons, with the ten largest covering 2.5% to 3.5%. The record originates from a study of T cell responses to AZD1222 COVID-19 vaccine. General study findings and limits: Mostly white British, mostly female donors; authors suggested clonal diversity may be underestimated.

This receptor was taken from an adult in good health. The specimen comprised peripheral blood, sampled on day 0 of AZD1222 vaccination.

The CDR3: CASSLGTRWGTQYF. CDR3 bases: TGTGCCAGCAGCTTGGGCACTCGCTGGGGGACCCAGTACTTC. V is TRBV5-4 and J is TRBJ2-5, with D uncertain. The germline gives CDR1 SGHNT, CDR2 YYREEE (reference sequence). Trimming took 0 bases from V and 7 from J, leaving 13 bases between them. CDR3 length equals 14 residues.